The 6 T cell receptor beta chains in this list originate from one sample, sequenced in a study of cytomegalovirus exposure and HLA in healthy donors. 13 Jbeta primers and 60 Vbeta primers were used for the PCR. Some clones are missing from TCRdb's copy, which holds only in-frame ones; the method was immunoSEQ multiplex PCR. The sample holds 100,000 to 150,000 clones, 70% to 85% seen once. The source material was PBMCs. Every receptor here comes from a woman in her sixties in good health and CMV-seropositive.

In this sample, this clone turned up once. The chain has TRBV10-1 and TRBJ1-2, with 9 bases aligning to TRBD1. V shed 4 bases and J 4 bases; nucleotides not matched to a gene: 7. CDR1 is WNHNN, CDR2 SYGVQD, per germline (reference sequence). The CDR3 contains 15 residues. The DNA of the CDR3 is TGCGCCAGCAGTGGCGACGGACAGGGGACCTATGGCTACACCTTC. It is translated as CASSGDGQGTYGYTF.

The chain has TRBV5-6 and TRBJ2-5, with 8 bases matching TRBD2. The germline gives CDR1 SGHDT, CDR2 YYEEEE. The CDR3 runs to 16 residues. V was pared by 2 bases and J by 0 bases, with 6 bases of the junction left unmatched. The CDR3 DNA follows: TGTGCCAGCAGCTTCGCGGGCGGGGGGCACCAAGAGACCCAGTACTTC. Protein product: CASSFAGGGHQETQYF.

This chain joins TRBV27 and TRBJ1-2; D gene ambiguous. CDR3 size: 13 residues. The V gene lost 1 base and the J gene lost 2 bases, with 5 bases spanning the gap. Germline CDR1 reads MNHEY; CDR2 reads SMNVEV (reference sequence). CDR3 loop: CASSLWANYGYTF. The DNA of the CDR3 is TGTGCCAGCAGTTTATGGGCAAACTATGGCTACACCTTC.

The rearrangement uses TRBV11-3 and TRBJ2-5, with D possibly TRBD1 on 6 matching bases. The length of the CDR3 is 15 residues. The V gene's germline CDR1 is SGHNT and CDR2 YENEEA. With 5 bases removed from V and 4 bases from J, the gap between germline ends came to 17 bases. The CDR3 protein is CASSPGWGPRETQYF. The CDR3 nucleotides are TGTGCCAGCAGCCCGGGGTGGGGGCCTAGAGAGACCCAGTACTTC.

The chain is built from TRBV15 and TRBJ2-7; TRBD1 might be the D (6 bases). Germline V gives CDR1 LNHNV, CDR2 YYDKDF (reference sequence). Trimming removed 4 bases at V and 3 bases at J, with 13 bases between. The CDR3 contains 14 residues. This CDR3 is CATSTGQNLYEQYF. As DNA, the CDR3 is TGTGCCACCAGCACTGGACAGAACCTCTACGAGCAGTACTTC.

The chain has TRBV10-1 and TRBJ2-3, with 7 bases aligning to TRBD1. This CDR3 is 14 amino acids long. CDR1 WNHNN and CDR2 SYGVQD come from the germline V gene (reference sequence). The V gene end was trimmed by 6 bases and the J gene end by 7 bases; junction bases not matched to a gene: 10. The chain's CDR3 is CASSPQQGLYTQYF. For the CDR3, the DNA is TGCGCCAGCAGCCCTCAACAGGGGCTCTATACGCAGTATTTT.